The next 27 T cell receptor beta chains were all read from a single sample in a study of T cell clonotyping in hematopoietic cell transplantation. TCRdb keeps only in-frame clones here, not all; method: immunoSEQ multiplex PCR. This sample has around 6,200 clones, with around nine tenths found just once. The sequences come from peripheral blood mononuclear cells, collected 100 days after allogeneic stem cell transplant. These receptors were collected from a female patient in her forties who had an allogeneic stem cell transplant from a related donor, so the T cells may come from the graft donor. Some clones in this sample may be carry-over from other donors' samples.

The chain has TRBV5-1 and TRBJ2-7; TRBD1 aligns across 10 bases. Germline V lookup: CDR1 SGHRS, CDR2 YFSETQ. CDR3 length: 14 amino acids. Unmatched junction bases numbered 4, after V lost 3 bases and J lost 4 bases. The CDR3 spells CASSSGQGGYEQYF. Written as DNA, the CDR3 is TGCGCCAGCAGCTCTGGACAGGGGGGATACGAGCAGTACTTC.

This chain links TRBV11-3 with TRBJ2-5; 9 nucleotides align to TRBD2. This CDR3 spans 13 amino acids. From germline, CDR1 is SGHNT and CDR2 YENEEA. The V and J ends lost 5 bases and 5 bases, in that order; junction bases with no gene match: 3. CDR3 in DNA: TGTGCCAGCAGCCCCAGCGGGAGGGAGACCCAGTACTTC. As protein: CASSPSGRETQYF.

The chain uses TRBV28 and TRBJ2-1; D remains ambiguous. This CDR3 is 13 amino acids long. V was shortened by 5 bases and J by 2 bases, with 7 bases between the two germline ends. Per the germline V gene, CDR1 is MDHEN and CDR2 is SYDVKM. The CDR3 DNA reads TGTGCCAGCAGTCCTCTCACCTACAATGAGCAGTTCTTC. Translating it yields CASSPLTYNEQFF.

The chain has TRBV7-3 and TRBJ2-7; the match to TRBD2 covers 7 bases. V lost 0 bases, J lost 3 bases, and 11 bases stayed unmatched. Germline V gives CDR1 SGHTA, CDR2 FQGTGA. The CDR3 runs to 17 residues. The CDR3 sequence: CASSLTSGGDGGYEQYF. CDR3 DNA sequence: TGTGCCAGCAGCTTAACGTCGGGAGGAGACGGAGGCTACGAGCAGTACTTC. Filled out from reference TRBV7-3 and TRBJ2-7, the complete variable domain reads GAGVSQTPSNKVTEKGKYVELRCDPISGHTALYWYRQSLGQGPEFLIYFQGTGAADDSGLPNDRFFAVRPEGSVSTLKIQRTERGDSAVYLCASSLTSGGDGGYEQYFGPGTRLTVT.

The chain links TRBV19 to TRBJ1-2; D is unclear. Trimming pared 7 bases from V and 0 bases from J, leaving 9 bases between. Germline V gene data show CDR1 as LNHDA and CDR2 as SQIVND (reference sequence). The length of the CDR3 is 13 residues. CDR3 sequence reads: CASKKTANYGYTF. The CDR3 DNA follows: TGTGCCAGTAAGAAGACTGCTAACTATGGCTACACCTTC.

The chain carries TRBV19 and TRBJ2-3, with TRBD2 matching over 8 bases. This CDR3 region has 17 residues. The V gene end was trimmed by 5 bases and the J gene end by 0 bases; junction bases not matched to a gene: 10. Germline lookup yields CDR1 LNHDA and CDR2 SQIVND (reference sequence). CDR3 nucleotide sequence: TGTGCCAGTAGTCGCGGGAGGCCGGGGGATAGCACAGATACGCAGTATTTT. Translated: CASSRGRPGDSTDTQYF.

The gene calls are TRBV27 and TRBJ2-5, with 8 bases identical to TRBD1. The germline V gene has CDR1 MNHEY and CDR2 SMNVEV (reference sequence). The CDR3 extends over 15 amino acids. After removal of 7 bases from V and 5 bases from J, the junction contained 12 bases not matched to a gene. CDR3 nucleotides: TGTGCCAGCAAGACAGGGGTCGTTGGGGTCGAGACCCAGTACTTC. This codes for CASKTGVVGVETQYF.

The CDR3 protein is CATSPRARSNEKLFF. Here the CDR3 DNA reads TGTGCCACCAGCCCGAGGGCACGGAGTAATGAAAAACTGTTTTTT. The chain carries TRBV15 and TRBJ1-4; D unresolved. Trimming cost V 5 bases and J 4 bases, with 14 bases left between them. Germline CDR1 LNHNV, CDR2 YYDKDF (reference sequence). This CDR3 contains 15 residues.

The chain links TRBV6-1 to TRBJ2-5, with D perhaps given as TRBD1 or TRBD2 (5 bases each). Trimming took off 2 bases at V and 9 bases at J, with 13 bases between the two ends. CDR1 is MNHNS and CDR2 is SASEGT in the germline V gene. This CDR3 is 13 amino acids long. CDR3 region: CASSETGVGAQYF. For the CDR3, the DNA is TGTGCCAGCAGTGAAACCGGGGTGGGGGCCCAGTACTTC.

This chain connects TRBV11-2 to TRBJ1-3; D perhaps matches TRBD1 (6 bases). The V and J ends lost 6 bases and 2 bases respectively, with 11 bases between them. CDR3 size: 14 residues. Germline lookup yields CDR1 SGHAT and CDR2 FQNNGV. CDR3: CASSQDRPGNTIYF. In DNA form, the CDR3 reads TGTGCCAGCAGTCAGGACAGACCTGGAAACACCATATATTTT. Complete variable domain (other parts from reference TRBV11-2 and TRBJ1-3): EAGVAQSPRYKIIEKRQSVAFWCNPISGHATLYWYQQILGQGPKLLIQFQNNGVVDDSQLPKDRFSAERLKGVDSTLKIQPAKLEDSAVYLCASSQDRPGNTIYFGEGSWLTVV.

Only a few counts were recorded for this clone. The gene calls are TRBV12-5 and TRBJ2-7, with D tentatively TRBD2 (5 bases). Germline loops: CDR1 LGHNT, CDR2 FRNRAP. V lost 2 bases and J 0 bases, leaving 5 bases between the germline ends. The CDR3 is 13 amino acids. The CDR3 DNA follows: TGTGCTAGTGGTTTGAGCGGCTCCTACGAGCAGTACTTC. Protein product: CASGLSGSYEQYF. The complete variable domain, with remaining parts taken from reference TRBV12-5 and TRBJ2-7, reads DARVTQTPRHKVTEMGQEVTMRCQPILGHNTVFWYRQTMMQGLELLAYFRNRAPLDDSGMPKDRFSAEMPDATLATLKIQPSEPRDSAVYFCASGLSGSYEQYFGPGTRLTVT.

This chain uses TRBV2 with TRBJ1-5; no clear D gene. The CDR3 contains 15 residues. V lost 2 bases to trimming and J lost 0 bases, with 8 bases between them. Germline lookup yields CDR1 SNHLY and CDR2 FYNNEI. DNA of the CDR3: TGTGCCAGCAGTGAACTTTCCCATAGCAATCAGCCCCAGCATTTT. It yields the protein CASSELSHSNQPQHF.

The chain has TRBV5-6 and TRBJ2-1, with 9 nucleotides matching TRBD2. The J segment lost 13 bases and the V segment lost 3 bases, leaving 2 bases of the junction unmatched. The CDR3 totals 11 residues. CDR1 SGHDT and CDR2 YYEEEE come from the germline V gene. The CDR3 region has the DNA TGTGCCAGCAGCTCGGGACTAGCCCAGTTCTTC. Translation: CASSSGLAQFF.

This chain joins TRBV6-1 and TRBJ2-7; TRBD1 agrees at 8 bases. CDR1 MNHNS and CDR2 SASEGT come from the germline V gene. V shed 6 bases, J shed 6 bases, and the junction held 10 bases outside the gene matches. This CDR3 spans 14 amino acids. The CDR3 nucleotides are TGTGCCAGCAGGAGACAGGGGTATACTGTCGAGCAGTACTTC. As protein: CASRRQGYTVEQYF.

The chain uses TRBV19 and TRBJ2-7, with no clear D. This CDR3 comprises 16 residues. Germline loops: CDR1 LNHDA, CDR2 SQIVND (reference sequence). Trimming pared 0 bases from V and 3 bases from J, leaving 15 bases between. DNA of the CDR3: TGTGCCAGTAGTATAGATCTCGGAGTAGGGCTCTACGAGCAGTACTTC. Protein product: CASSIDLGVGLYEQYF.

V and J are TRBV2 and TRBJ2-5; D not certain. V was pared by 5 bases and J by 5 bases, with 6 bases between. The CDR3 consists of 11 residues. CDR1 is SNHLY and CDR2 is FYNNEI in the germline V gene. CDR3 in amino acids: CASSPLETQYF. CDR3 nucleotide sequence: TGTGCCAGCAGTCCTTTGGAGACCCAGTACTTC.

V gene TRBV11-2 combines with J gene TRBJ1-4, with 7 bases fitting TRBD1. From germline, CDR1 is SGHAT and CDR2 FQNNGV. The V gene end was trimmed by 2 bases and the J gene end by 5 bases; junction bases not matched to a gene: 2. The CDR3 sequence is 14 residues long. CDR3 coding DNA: TGTGCCAGCAGCTTAACAGGGGCGAATGAAAAACTGTTTTTT. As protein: CASSLTGANEKLFF.

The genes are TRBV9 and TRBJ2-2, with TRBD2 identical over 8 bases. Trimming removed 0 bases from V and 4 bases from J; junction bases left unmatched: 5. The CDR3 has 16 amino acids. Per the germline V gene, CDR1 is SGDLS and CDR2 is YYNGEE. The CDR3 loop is CASSVVPGGPTGELFF. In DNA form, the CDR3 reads TGTGCCAGCAGCGTAGTTCCGGGAGGGCCCACCGGGGAGCTGTTTTTT.

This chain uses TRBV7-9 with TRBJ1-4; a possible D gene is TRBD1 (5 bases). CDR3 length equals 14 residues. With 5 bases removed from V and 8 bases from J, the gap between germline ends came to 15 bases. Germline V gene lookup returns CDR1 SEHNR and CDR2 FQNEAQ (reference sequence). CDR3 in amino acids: CASSVSGTGEKLFF. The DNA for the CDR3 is TGTGCCAGCAGCGTTTCCGGGACGGGAGAAAAACTGTTTTTT.

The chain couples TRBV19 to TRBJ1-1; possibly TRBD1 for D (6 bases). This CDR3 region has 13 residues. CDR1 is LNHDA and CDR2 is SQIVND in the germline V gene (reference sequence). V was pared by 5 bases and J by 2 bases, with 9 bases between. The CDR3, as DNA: TGTGCCAGTAGTTTCAGGGGAAACACTGAAGCTTTCTTT. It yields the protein CASSFRGNTEAFF.

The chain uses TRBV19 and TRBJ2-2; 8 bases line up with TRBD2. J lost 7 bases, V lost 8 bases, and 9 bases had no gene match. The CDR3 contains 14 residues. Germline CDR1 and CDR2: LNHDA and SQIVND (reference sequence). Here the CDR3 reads CASQKSGSIGELFF. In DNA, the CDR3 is TGTGCCAGTCAAAAAAGCGGGAGTATCGGGGAGCTGTTTTTT.

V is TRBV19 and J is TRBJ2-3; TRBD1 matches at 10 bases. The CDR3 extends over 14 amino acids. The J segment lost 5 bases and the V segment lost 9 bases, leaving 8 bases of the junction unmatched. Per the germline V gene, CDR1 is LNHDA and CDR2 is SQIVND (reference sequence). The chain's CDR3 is CASSGQGGLDTQYF. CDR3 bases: TGTGCCAGCTCAGGACAGGGGGGCCTAGATACGCAGTATTTT.

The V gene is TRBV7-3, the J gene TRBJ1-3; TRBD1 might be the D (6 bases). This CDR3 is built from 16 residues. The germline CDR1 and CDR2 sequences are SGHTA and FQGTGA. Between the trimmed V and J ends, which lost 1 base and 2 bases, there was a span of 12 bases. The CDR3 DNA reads TGTGCCAGCAGCTTAATGGAGACAGGAACTGGAAACACCATATATTTT. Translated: CASSLMETGTGNTIYF.

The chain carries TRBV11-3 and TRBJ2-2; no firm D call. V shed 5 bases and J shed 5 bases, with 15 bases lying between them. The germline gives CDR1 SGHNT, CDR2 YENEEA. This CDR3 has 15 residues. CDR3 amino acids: CASSTSFPATGELFF. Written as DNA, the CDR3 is TGTGCCAGCAGCACCAGTTTCCCGGCTACCGGGGAGCTGTTTTTT.

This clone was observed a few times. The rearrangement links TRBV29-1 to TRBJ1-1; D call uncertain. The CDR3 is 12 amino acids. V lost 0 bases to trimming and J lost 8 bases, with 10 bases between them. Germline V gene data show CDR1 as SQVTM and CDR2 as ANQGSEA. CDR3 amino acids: CSVEDSKLEAFF. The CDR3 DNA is TGCAGCGTTGAAGATAGTAAGTTGGAAGCTTTCTTT.

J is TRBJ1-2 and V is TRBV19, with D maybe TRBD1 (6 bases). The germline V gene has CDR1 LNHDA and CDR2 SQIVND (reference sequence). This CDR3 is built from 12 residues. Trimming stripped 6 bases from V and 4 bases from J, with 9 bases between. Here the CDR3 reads CASRDRPYGYTF. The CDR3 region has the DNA TGTGCCAGTAGGGACAGACCCTATGGCTACACCTTC. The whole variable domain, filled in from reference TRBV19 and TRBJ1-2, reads DGGITQSPKYLFRKEGQNVTLSCEQNLNHDAMYWYRQDPGQGLRLIYYSQIVNDFQKGDIAEGYSVSREKKESFPLTVTSAQKNPTAFYLCASRDRPYGYTFGSGTRLTVV.

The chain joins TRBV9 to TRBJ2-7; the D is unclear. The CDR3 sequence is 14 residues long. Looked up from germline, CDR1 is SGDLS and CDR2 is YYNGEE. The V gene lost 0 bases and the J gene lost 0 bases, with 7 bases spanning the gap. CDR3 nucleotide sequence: TGTGCCAGCAGCGTAGAGGGCACCTCCTACGAGCAGTACTTC. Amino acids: CASSVEGTSYEQYF.